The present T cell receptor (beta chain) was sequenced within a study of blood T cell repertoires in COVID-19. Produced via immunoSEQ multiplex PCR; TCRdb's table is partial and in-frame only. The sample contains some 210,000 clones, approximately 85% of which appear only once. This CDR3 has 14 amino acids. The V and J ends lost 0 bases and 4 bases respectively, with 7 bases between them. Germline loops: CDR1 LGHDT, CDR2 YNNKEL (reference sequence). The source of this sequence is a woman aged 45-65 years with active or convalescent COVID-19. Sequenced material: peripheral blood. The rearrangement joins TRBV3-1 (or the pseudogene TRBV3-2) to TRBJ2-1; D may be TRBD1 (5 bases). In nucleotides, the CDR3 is TGTGCCAGCAGCCAAGAGGGGCCGTACAATGAGCAGTTCTTC. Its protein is CASSQEGPYNEQFF.